The entry below gives a single T cell receptor beta chain sequence along with its context. What it binds is unknown. Trimming removed 5 bases at V and 3 bases at J, with 8 bases between. CDR3 size: 13 residues. The germline V gene has CDR1 LNHDA and CDR2 SQIVND (reference sequence). Profiling relied on immunoSEQ multiplex PCR, and the TCRdb table lists in-frame clones only, not all of them. The sample has more than 250,000 clones, more than 80% seen once. This record comes from a study of T cell responses to AZD1222 COVID-19 vaccine. Study-level points and caveats: Most donors were white British, females outnumbered males, and clonal diversity was possibly underestimated. AZD1222 recipients seropositive at baseline numbered only six. The study found vaccine-associated CD4 TCRs spanning spike, dominant at 160-218 and 743-854.

Specimen: peripheral blood, collected on day 0 of AZD1222 vaccination. The chain carries TRBV19 and TRBJ2-1, with D unresolved. The source is an adult in good health. CDR3 nucleotides: TGTGCCAGTAGTCACCTCCACTACAATGAGCAGTTCTTC. Translated, it gives CASSHLHYNEQFF. The whole variable domain, filled in from reference TRBV19 and TRBJ2-1, reads DGGITQSPKYLFRKEGQNVTLSCEQNLNHDAMYWYRQDPGQGLRLIYYSQIVNDFQKGDIAEGYSVSREKKESFPLTVTSAQKNPTAFYLCASSHLHYNEQFFGPGTRLTVL.